Following are 22 T cell receptor beta chains from one sample sequenced in a study of control samples from healthy donors and cancer patients. TCRdb keeps only in-frame clones here, not all; method: immunoSEQ multiplex PCR. The sample consists of approximately 150,000 clones, roughly 90% of them appearing once. What was sequenced was PBMCs. These receptors were taken from a man aged 50-59 years with head and neck cancer.

The J gene is TRBJ2-7, the V gene TRBV25-1; 11 bases fit TRBD2. Germline-derived CDR1 and CDR2 are MGHDK and SYGVNS. The CDR3 extends over 17 amino acids. The V gene end was trimmed by 7 bases and the J gene end by 1 base; junction bases not matched to a gene: 12. CDR3 coding DNA: TGTGCCAGCAATTCAGGAGTAGCGGGAGGGTCATCCTACGAGCAGTACTTC. Its protein is CASNSGVAGGSSYEQYF.

This chain links TRBV29-1 with TRBJ2-3, with D possibly being TRBD1 or TRBD2 (5 bases each). Trimming left V 5 bases short and J 2 bases short, with 14 bases between. Per the germline V gene, CDR1 is SQVTM and CDR2 is ANQGSEA. The CDR3 runs 14 residues. The CDR3 loop reads CSVSRGEVTDTQYF. The CDR3 nucleotides read TGCAGCGTTTCGAGAGGGGAAGTCACAGATACGCAGTATTTT.

This clone was seen repeatedly, ten times or more. The CDR3 region is CSASLQGVYSNQPQHF. The CDR3 region has the DNA TGCAGTGCTAGTCTACAGGGGGTCTATAGCAATCAGCCCCAGCATTTT. This chain uses TRBV20-1 with TRBJ1-5; 8 bases are shared with TRBD1. Germline-derived CDR1 and CDR2 are DFQATT and SNEGSKA (reference sequence). V lost 3 bases to trimming and J lost 0 bases; unmatched junction nucleotides: 7. The CDR3 contains 16 residues.

The chain carries TRBV6-1 and TRBJ1-4; possible D gene TRBD1, 5 bases. Trimming took off 1 base at V and 3 bases at J, with 18 bases between the two ends. Germline V gene lookup returns CDR1 MNHNS and CDR2 SASEGT. The CDR3 consists of 18 residues. The CDR3 DNA follows: TGTGCCAGCAGTGAAGAATGGGGAAAGACGGGACCTAATGAAAAACTGTTTTTT. The encoded protein is CASSEEWGKTGPNEKLFF.

The chain joins TRBV19 to TRBJ1-6; D ambiguous. Trimming stripped 6 bases from V and 5 bases from J, with 14 bases between. The CDR3 runs 15 residues. From germline, CDR1 is LNHDA and CDR2 SQIVND (reference sequence). The CDR3 DNA follows: TGTGCCAGTAGGGATTCTACCGCGCATAATTCACCCCTCCACTTT. Its translation is CASRDSTAHNSPLHF.

The chain couples TRBV19 to TRBJ2-1, with 10 positions matching TRBD2. CDR3 length equals 15 residues. Germline-derived CDR1 and CDR2 are LNHDA and SQIVND (reference sequence). The J segment lost 9 bases and the V segment lost 6 bases, leaving 11 bases of the junction unmatched. The CDR3 region is CASRSTSGALGEQFF. The CDR3 DNA follows: TGTGCCAGTAGATCCACTAGCGGGGCCCTGGGTGAGCAGTTCTTC.

V is TRBV28 and J is TRBJ2-7, with TRBD1 matching over 9 bases. The V gene's germline CDR1 is MDHEN and CDR2 SYDVKM. The CDR3 runs 15 residues. Trimming cost V 4 bases and J 2 bases; bases outside gene matches: 6. The chain's CDR3 is CASSSGTGRTYEQYF. The CDR3, as DNA: TGTGCCAGCAGTTCCGGGACAGGGAGGACCTACGAGCAGTACTTC.

This chain joins TRBV28 and TRBJ2-7; TRBD2 aligns across 8 bases. V gave up 3 bases and J gave up 9 bases; unmatched junction bases: 10. This CDR3 region has 14 residues. Germline CDR1 is MDHEN and CDR2 is SYDVKM. The CDR3 here is CASSLVSGTRGQYF. DNA of the CDR3: TGTGCCAGCAGTTTGGTTAGCGGGACTCGCGGGCAGTACTTC.

The chain joins TRBV7-3 to TRBJ1-2, with TRBD1 matching 11 bases. V lost 5 bases to trimming and J lost 0 bases; unmatched junction nucleotides: 17. Germline lookup yields CDR1 SGHTA and CDR2 FQGTGA. The CDR3 totals 20 residues. The CDR3 coding sequence is TGTGCCAGCAGCCCCACACCCGGGACAGGGGGGGAGTCACCTAACTATGGCTACACCTTC. It specifies CASSPTPGTGGESPNYGYTF. Full variable domain (outside the CDR3, taken from reference TRBV7-3 and TRBJ1-2): GAGVSQTPSNKVTEKGKYVELRCDPISGHTALYWYRQSLGQGPEFLIYFQGTGAADDSGLPNDRFFAVRPEGSVSTLKIQRTERGDSAVYLCASSPTPGTGGESPNYGYTFGSGTRLTVV.

This chain links TRBV10-3 with TRBJ2-7, with 9 bases that match TRBD1. V trimming: 6 bases; J trimming: 1 base; junction bases outside the gene matches: 4. This CDR3 comprises 14 residues. CDR1 is ENHRY and CDR2 is SYGVKD in the germline V gene. The CDR3 coding sequence is TGTGCCATCAGGACGGACAGGGGATCCTACGAGCAGTACTTC. This encodes CAIRTDRGSYEQYF.

This clone has only one observation. The chain uses TRBV5-1 and TRBJ1-2; the match to TRBD1 covers 8 bases. The CDR3 contains 15 residues. Germline loops: CDR1 SGHRS, CDR2 YFSETQ. V shed 4 bases, J shed 2 bases, and the junction held 7 bases outside the gene matches. Written as DNA, the CDR3 is TGCGCCAGCAGCGAGGGACAGGTGGGAAACTATGGCTACACCTTC. It is translated as CASSEGQVGNYGYTF.

V usage is TRBV6-6 and J usage is TRBJ1-6; unclear D gene. CDR3 length: 18 amino acids. The germline V gene encodes CDR1 MNHNY and CDR2 SVGAGI (reference sequence). The V gene lost 5 bases and the J gene lost 0 bases, with 17 bases spanning the gap. CDR3 sequence (DNA): TGTGCCAGCAGTCGGAGGACCATCCAAAGCTCCTATAATTCACCCCTCCACTTT. This encodes CASSRRTIQSSYNSPLHF.

V is TRBV13 and J is TRBJ1-2; no definite D call. Trimming took 3 bases from V and 8 from J, leaving 13 bases between them. The CDR3 sequence is 13 residues long. Germline lookup yields CDR1 PRHDT and CDR2 FYEKMQ (reference sequence). The CDR3, as DNA: TGTGCCAGCAGCTTTTTGGGGAGCGCCGGCTACACCTTC. Amino acids: CASSFLGSAGYTF.

This clone was seen a single time. J is TRBJ2-1 and V is TRBV6-6, with 11 bases lining up with TRBD2. The CDR3 covers 16 residues. After removal of 5 bases from V and 8 bases from J, the junction contained 11 bases not matched to a gene. Per germline, CDR1 MNHNY and CDR2 SVGAGI (reference sequence). The CDR3 bases are TGTGCCAGCAGTCCTATAGCGGGGGGGCCGCAGCATGAGCAGTTCTTC. As protein: CASSPIAGGPQHEQFF.

The chain uses TRBV4-2 and TRBJ1-4, with D possibly matching TRBD1 (5 bases). V shed 4 bases and J shed 7 bases, with 16 bases lying between them. Germline loops: CDR1 LGHNA, CDR2 YNFKEQ. The CDR3 contains 15 residues. CDR3 DNA: TGTGCCAGCAGCCCGGGGCAGGGCGATGTTGAAAAACTGTTTTTT. This encodes CASSPGQGDVEKLFF.

V gene TRBV4-2 combines with J gene TRBJ1-2; 12 bases are shared with TRBD1. Trimming took 2 bases from V and 10 from J; bases not matched to a gene: 8. Germline CDR1 reads LGHNA; CDR2 reads YNFKEQ. The CDR3 is 15 amino acids. The CDR3 region is CASSQTGTGGADYTF. The CDR3 DNA follows: TGTGCCAGCAGCCAAACCGGGACAGGGGGCGCGGACTACACCTTC.

J is TRBJ1-1 and V is TRBV7-9; D ambiguous. Germline CDR1 reads SEHNR; CDR2 reads FQNEAQ (reference sequence). V dropped 1 base and J dropped 2 bases, with 2 bases sitting between them. The CDR3 runs 12 residues. This CDR3 is CASSLENTEAFF. The DNA for the CDR3 is TGTGCCAGCAGCTTAGAAAACACTGAAGCTTTCTTT.

The rearrangement joins TRBV27 to TRBJ2-3; either TRBD1 or TRBD2 may fit D (5 bases each). CDR1 is MNHEY and CDR2 is SMNVEV in the germline V gene (reference sequence). V was clipped by 3 bases and J by 2 bases, with 18 bases between them. CDR3 length: 17 amino acids. CDR3 nucleotide sequence: TGTGCCAGCAGTTTCTCCCCAGGGAGCGGATACACAGATACGCAGTATTTT. Amino acid sequence: CASSFSPGSGYTDTQYF.

In regard to this clone: This CDR3 is also generated by other DNA sequences in the sample. The chain uses TRBV5-6 and TRBJ1-6, with a weak D call TRBD1 (6 bases). Germline loops: CDR1 SGHDT, CDR2 YYEEEE. V was shortened by 6 bases and J by 7 bases, with 11 bases between the two germline ends. CDR3 length: 13 residues. The CDR3 DNA is TGTGCCAGCAATGACAGGTGGAATTCACCCCTCCACTTT. Encoded protein: CASNDRWNSPLHF.

This sequence joins TRBV18 and TRBJ2-2; TRBD2 aligns across 8 bases. The CDR3 loop spans 17 amino acids. V lost 5 bases to trimming and J lost 0 bases; unmatched junction nucleotides: 8. Per the germline V gene, CDR1 is KGHSH and CDR2 is LQKENI. The CDR3 region has the DNA TGTGCCAGCTCAACCCGGGGGGGGGCCTCGAACACCGGGGAGCTGTTTTTT. Protein sequence: CASSTRGGASNTGELFF.

The chain is built from TRBV10-3 and TRBJ2-7; 9 bases align to TRBD1. The CDR3 loop spans 13 amino acids. The germline gives CDR1 ENHRY, CDR2 SYGVKD. Unmatched junction bases numbered 5, after V lost 7 bases and J lost 4 bases. The CDR3 coding sequence is TGTGCCATCAACCCGACAGGGGGTTACGAGCAGTACTTC. It encodes CAINPTGGYEQYF.

The rearrangement links TRBV7-9 to TRBJ2-5, with D perhaps being TRBD1 or TRBD2 (5 bases each). Germline-derived CDR1 and CDR2 are SEHNR and FQNEAQ (reference sequence). The CDR3 totals 16 residues. Trimming took 5 bases from V and 7 from J, leaving 23 bases between them. The CDR3 protein is CASSPPGRRSRVTQYF. Written as DNA, the CDR3 is TGTGCCAGCAGCCCACCGGGACGGAGGTCAAGAGTGACCCAGTACTTC.